These 31 T cell receptor beta chains share one sample of origin, sequenced in a study of healthy donors' naive CD4 and CD8 T cells. TCR libraries were built from about 500 ng of total RNA by linear amplification. TCRdb re-called the reads with MiXCR, one entry per CDR3 protein. The sample includes around 200,000 distinct CDR3 sequences, 65% to 75% of them seen just once. Source material: naive CD4+ and CD8+ T cells sorted from blood, pooled from several donors. Receptor source: a pool of human donors in good health; the sample pools cells from several healthy donors.

This clonotype has more than one count but fewer than ten. The rearrangement links TRBV6-1 to TRBJ2-7; D is unclear. CDR3 length: 13 residues. Per the germline V gene, CDR1 is MNHNS and CDR2 is SASEGT. V was clipped by 5 bases and J by 2 bases, with 10 bases between them. CDR3 residues: CASSHQITYEQYF. The CDR3 DNA is TGTGCCAGCAGTCACCAGATTACCTACGAGCAGTACTTC.

The V call is TRBV29-1, the J call TRBJ1-5; 8 positions match TRBD1. The CDR3 sequence is 14 residues long. V shed 6 bases, J shed 7 bases, and the junction held 11 bases outside the gene matches. The germline V gene encodes CDR1 SQVTM and CDR2 ANQGSEA. The CDR3 nucleotides read TGCAGCGTAGAATTAGGACAGGGAGGACAGCCCCAGCATTTT. Translation gives CSVELGQGGQPQHF. Combining the CDR3 with reference TRBV29-1 and TRBJ1-5 gives the whole variable domain SAVISQKPSRDICQRGTSLTIQCQVDSQVTMMFWYRQQPGQSLTLIATANQGSEATYESGFVIDKFPISRPNLTFSTLTVSNMSPEDSSIYLCSVELGQGGQPQHFGDGTRLSIL.

The rearrangement joins TRBV19 to TRBJ1-5; 7 bases map to TRBD1. V lost 10 bases to trimming and J lost 0 bases; unmatched junction nucleotides: 18. Germline loops: CDR1 LNHDA, CDR2 SQIVND (reference sequence). The CDR3 is 18 amino acids. The CDR3 region is CAIFLEGTTGFSNQPQHF. The CDR3 DNA reads TGTGCCATCTTCTTAGAGGGTACGACAGGGTTTAGCAATCAGCCCCAGCATTTT. Full variable domain (outside the CDR3, taken from reference TRBV19 and TRBJ1-5): DGGITQSPKYLFRKEGQNVTLSCEQNLNHDAMYWYRQDPGQGLRLIYYSQIVNDFQKGDIAEGYSVSREKKESFPLTVTSAQKNPTAFYLCAIFLEGTTGFSNQPQHFGDGTRLSIL.

Only a few counts were recorded for this clonotype. CDR3: CSVEDLNGGRGKAYNEQFF. DNA for the CDR3: TGCAGCGTTGAAGATTTAAATGGCGGGAGAGGGAAAGCCTACAATGAGCAGTTCTTC. The J gene is TRBJ2-1, the V gene TRBV29-1, with TRBD2 matching over 7 bases. CDR3 size: 19 residues. Germline CDR1 is SQVTM and CDR2 is ANQGSEA. V gave up 0 bases and J gave up 2 bases; unmatched junction bases: 16.

The V gene is TRBV5-1, the J gene TRBJ2-1; 8 nucleotides match TRBD1. Trimming at V came to 2 bases and at J to 8 bases, leaving 6 bases not matched to a gene. The CDR3 is made up of 14 amino acids. Germline V gives CDR1 SGHRS, CDR2 YFSETQ. The CDR3 DNA sequence: TGCGCCAGCAGCTTCGGAGACAGGGGTGATGAGCAGTTCTTC. Its translation: CASSFGDRGDEQFF. Drawing the rest from reference TRBV5-1 and TRBJ2-1, the complete variable domain is KAGVTQTPRYLIKTRGQQVTLSCSPISGHRSVSWYQQTPGQGLQFLFEYFSETQRNKGNFPGRFSGRQFSNSRSEMNVSTLELGDSALYLCASSFGDRGDEQFFGPGTRLTVL.

V gene TRBV27 combines with J gene TRBJ2-7; D remains unclear. The CDR3 is made up of 14 amino acids. V lost 3 bases and J 3 bases, leaving 12 bases between the germline ends. CDR1 is MNHEY, CDR2 SMNVEV, per germline (reference sequence). The CDR3 region has the DNA TGTGCCAGCAGTTTCCTAGGACGGAACTACGAGCAGTACTTC. This encodes CASSFLGRNYEQYF.

The chain combines TRBV6-2 or TRBV6-3 with TRBJ1-1, with 8 positions matching TRBD1. Germline V gives CDR1 MNHEY, CDR2 SVGEGT. The trim removed 5 bases at V and 4 bases at J, leaving 9 bases unmatched. The CDR3 covers 15 residues. Here the CDR3 reads CASSQKLTGVTEAFF. In DNA form, the CDR3 reads TGTGCCAGCAGTCAAAAATTGACAGGGGTCACTGAAGCTTTCTTT.

This clonotype has a handful of counts. This chain joins TRBV29-1 and TRBJ2-1; D not certain. Germline V CDR1 and CDR2: SQVTM, ANQGSEA. CDR3 length equals 12 residues. The CDR3 coding sequence is TGCTTCGAGCTTGGATGGTACCACGAGCAGTTCTTC. This sequence encodes CFELGWYHEQFF.

The chain recombines TRBV7-8 with TRBJ1-1; D is ambiguous. The V gene lost 5 bases and the J gene lost 3 bases, with 10 bases spanning the gap. The CDR3 covers 13 residues. The germline V gene encodes CDR1 SGHVS and CDR2 FQNEAQ. The DNA of the CDR3 is TGTGCCAGCAGCACTACAGTCTACACTGAAGCTTTCTTT. Its translation is CASSTTVYTEAFF.

This clonotype has just one count. The chain is built from TRBV5-1 and TRBJ2-3, with D possibly being TRBD1 (5 bases). The CDR3 is 17 amino acids. V dropped 1 base and J dropped 2 bases, with 17 bases sitting between them. CDR1 and CDR2 (germline): SGHRS, YFSETQ. The CDR3 nucleotides read TGCGCCAGCAGCTTGCCACGCCTTGGGGCATCCACAGATACGCAGTATTTT. Its protein is CASSLPRLGASTDTQYF. The entire variable domain, with the rest obtained from reference TRBV5-1 and TRBJ2-3, is as follows: KAGVTQTPRYLIKTRGQQVTLSCSPISGHRSVSWYQQTPGQGLQFLFEYFSETQRNKGNFPGRFSGRQFSNSRSEMNVSTLELGDSALYLCASSLPRLGASTDTQYFGPGTRLTVL.

For the CDR3, the DNA is TGTGCCAGCAGTCAGAACACTGAAGCTTTCTTT. Translating it yields CASSQNTEAFF. The V call is TRBV12-3 or TRBV12-4, the J call TRBJ1-1; no definite D call. V dropped 5 bases and J dropped 1 base, with 2 bases sitting between them. The CDR3 extends over 11 amino acids.

V and J are TRBV7-9 and TRBJ1-2; D is ambiguous. The CDR3 contains 14 residues. The germline V gene has CDR1 SEHNR and CDR2 FQNEAQ (reference sequence). Trimming cost V 5 bases and J 2 bases, with 12 bases left between them. CDR3 in DNA: TGTGCCAGCAGCGAAGGGCTACAAAACTATGGCTACACCTTC. Translating it yields CASSEGLQNYGYTF.

This clonotype appeared a few times. The genes are TRBV29-1 and TRBJ2-7; TRBD2 matches at 8 bases. With 7 bases clipped from V and 2 bases from J, the junction kept 7 bases outside the gene matches. Germline V CDR1 and CDR2: SQVTM, ANQGSEA. This CDR3 region has 13 residues. The CDR3 DNA reads as TGCAGCGCCGCCGGGACTAGTCCCTACGAGCAGTACTTC. Encoded protein: CSAAGTSPYEQYF.

CDR3 nucleotides: TGTGCCAGCAGCTTAACAGGAGAGAACAATGAGCAGTTCTTC. As protein: CASSLTGENNEQFF. This sequence joins TRBV5-4 and TRBJ2-1; D is possibly TRBD1 (5 bases). V gave up 2 bases and J gave up 5 bases, with 11 bases separating them. The CDR3 has 14 residues. Germline CDR1 and CDR2: SGHNT and YYREEE (reference sequence). Using reference TRBV5-4 and TRBJ2-1 for the parts outside the CDR3, the full variable domain is ETGVTQSPTHLIKTRGQQVTLRCSSQSGHNTVSWYQQALGQGPQFIFQYYREEENGRGNFPPRFSGLQFPNYSSELNVNALELDDSALYLCASSLTGENNEQFFGPGTRLTVL.

The chain recombines TRBV30 with TRBJ2-7; D ambiguous. The germline CDR1 and CDR2 sequences are GTSNPN and SVGIG (reference sequence). The ends were cut back, 0 bases at V and 0 bases at J, with 6 bases in the middle. The CDR3 is 13 amino acids. The CDR3 DNA reads as TGTGCCTGGAGTGTGGCTCACTCCTACGAGCAGTACTTC. This encodes CAWSVAHSYEQYF.

The genes are TRBV29-1 and TRBJ1-1; 7 bases are shared with TRBD1. The length of the CDR3 is 14 residues. From germline, CDR1 is SQVTM and CDR2 ANQGSEA. The V segment lost 6 bases and the J segment 4 bases; nucleotides outside the gene matches: 11. The CDR3 protein is CSVRGPGGSTEAFF. Written as DNA, the CDR3 is TGCAGCGTCCGCGGGCCAGGGGGAAGCACTGAAGCTTTCTTT.

This chain links TRBV29-1 with TRBJ1-2, with D possibly matching TRBD1 (5 bases). This CDR3 contains 15 residues. The germline gives CDR1 SQVTM, CDR2 ANQGSEA. Trimming shortened V by 5 bases and J by 0 bases, and 16 bases separated the two germline ends. The CDR3 region has the DNA TGCAGCGTTACCGGGACCGGAGGATCTAACTATGGCTACACCTTC. Translation: CSVTGTGGSNYGYTF.

The table lists this clonotype with a few counts. A junction boundary mismatches the germline segment, possibly from a read error. The DNA for the CDR3 is TGTGCCAGCAGCCGAGCTAGCGGGGACACAAATACGCAGTATTTT. Protein: CASSRASGDTNTQYF. V is TRBV11-2 and J is TRBJ2-3; 9 nucleotides agree with TRBD2. Germline V lookup: CDR1 SGHAT, CDR2 FQNNGV. This CDR3 is 15 amino acids long.

The gene calls are TRBV27 and TRBJ2-7; TRBD2 matches at 7 bases. Unmatched junction bases numbered 13, after V lost 10 bases and J lost 7 bases. Germline V lookup: CDR1 MNHEY, CDR2 SMNVEV (reference sequence). The CDR3 runs to 13 residues. The CDR3 loop reads CATSWGLSGEQYF. The CDR3 coding sequence is TGTGCCACGTCTTGGGGACTATCAGGGGAGCAGTACTTC.

The chain combines TRBV29-1 with TRBJ1-1, with D unclear. Trimming left V 3 bases short and J 3 bases short, with 14 bases between. This CDR3 contains 14 residues. CDR1 is SQVTM, CDR2 ANQGSEA, per germline. In nucleotides, the CDR3 is TGCAGCGTTGACCCCTGGGGTCCAGACACTGAAGCTTTCTTT. Protein: CSVDPWGPDTEAFF.

This chain joins TRBV29-1 and TRBJ2-3, with unresolved D. This CDR3 spans 14 amino acids. The germline V gene has CDR1 SQVTM and CDR2 ANQGSEA. Deletions cut 4 bases from V and 1 base from J, with 12 bases between. The DNA of the CDR3 is TGCAGCGTTGTTAACAGTGTCGGCACAGATACGCAGTATTTT. Protein product: CSVVNSVGTDTQYF.

This clonotype was seen once. CDR3 loop: CASSLTGDRTQETQYF. The DNA for the CDR3 is TGTGCCAGCAGCCTAACCGGGGACAGAACCCAAGAGACCCAGTACTTC. The J gene is TRBJ2-5, the V gene TRBV13; 7 positions agree with TRBD1. The CDR3 covers 16 residues. Germline-derived CDR1 and CDR2 are PRHDT and FYEKMQ (reference sequence). V dropped 5 bases and J dropped 1; count of bases not matched to a gene: 10.

The rearrangement joins TRBV6-2 or TRBV6-3 to TRBJ2-3; TRBD1 might be the D (5 bases). Trimming shortened V by 8 bases and J by 1 base, and 10 bases separated the two germline ends. Germline V gene sequence: CDR1 MNHEY, CDR2 SVGEGT. This CDR3 is built from 13 residues. CDR3 DNA sequence: TGTGCCAGCTGGGGCTACGGCACAGATACGCAGTATTTT. Its protein product is CASWGYGTDTQYF.

The chain employs TRBV19 and TRBJ2-7, with 7 bases fitting TRBD1. Per the germline V gene, CDR1 is LNHDA and CDR2 is SQIVND (reference sequence). The CDR3 covers 14 residues. The ends lost 8 bases at V and 0 bases at J; junction bases unmatched: 7. This CDR3 reads CASQGVVPSYEQYF. CDR3 in DNA: TGTGCCAGTCAGGGGGTCGTACCCTCCTACGAGCAGTACTTC.

This sequence joins TRBV10-3 and TRBJ2-7; 10 bases agree with TRBD1. The V and J ends lost 7 bases and 2 bases, in that order; junction bases with no gene match: 14. CDR1 ENHRY and CDR2 SYGVKD come from the germline V gene. CDR3 length: 17 amino acids. The CDR3 here is CAITQRETGGVPYEQYF. The CDR3 nucleotides read TGTGCCATCACCCAACGGGAGACAGGGGGCGTCCCCTACGAGCAGTACTTC.

This clonotype was seen more than once but under ten times. J is TRBJ2-2 and V is TRBV19; D is uncertain. V was cut by 3 bases and J by 10 bases, with 15 bases left in between. The CDR3 has 14 amino acids. Germline V gives CDR1 LNHDA, CDR2 SQIVND (reference sequence). CDR3 loop: CASSMLRVNAELFF. The DNA for the CDR3 is TGTGCCAGTAGTATGTTAAGGGTAAACGCGGAGCTGTTTTTT.

This clonotype has only one observation. V is TRBV19 and J is TRBJ2-7; D might be TRBD1 or TRBD2, each matching 5 bases. The germline gives CDR1 LNHDA, CDR2 SQIVND (reference sequence). The CDR3 totals 12 residues. V was trimmed by 3 bases and J by 5 bases, leaving 8 bases between them. In DNA, the CDR3 is TGTGCCAGTAGTATGGGGGTCAACGAGCAGTACTTC. Translated, it gives CASSMGVNEQYF.

The rearrangement links TRBV6-5 to TRBJ2-5; 10 nucleotides match TRBD1. Per the germline V gene, CDR1 is MNHEY and CDR2 is SVGAGI. Germline trimming cut 4 bases from V and 4 bases from J; bases unmatched to any gene: 3. CDR3 length: 14 residues. CDR3 in DNA: TGTGCCAGCAGTTGGACAGGGGGGTCAGAGACCCAGTACTTC. It is translated as CASSWTGGSETQYF.

This chain joins TRBV29-1 and TRBJ2-1; D is unclear. V lost 4 bases and J 3 bases, leaving 13 bases between the germline ends. This CDR3 is 14 amino acids long. Germline CDR1 and CDR2: SQVTM and ANQGSEA. This chain's CDR3 is CSVAWRSDYNEQFF. CDR3 sequence (DNA): TGCAGCGTTGCCTGGCGGAGTGACTACAATGAGCAGTTCTTC.

Written as DNA, the CDR3 is TGTGCCAGCAGTGGGACTAGGTCTAGCTCCTACAATGAGCAGTTCTTC. The encoded protein is CASSGTRSSSYNEQFF. The V gene is TRBV6-6, the J gene TRBJ2-1; TRBD2 agrees at 8 bases. The CDR3 has 16 amino acids. V lost 5 bases to trimming and J lost 0 bases; unmatched junction nucleotides: 6. In germline, CDR1 is MNHNY, CDR2 SVGAGI (reference sequence).

A few counts support this clonotype. J is TRBJ1-2 and V is TRBV4-3, with D perhaps TRBD1 (5 bases). Germline V gives CDR1 LGHNA, CDR2 YSLEER. This CDR3 is 15 amino acids long. The V end lost 3 bases, the J end lost 6 bases, and 17 bases lay between the germline ends. The CDR3 DNA follows: TGCGCCAGCAGCCAGTTTAGGGGCTATCCCAATGGCTACACCTTC. Encoded protein: CASSQFRGYPNGYTF.